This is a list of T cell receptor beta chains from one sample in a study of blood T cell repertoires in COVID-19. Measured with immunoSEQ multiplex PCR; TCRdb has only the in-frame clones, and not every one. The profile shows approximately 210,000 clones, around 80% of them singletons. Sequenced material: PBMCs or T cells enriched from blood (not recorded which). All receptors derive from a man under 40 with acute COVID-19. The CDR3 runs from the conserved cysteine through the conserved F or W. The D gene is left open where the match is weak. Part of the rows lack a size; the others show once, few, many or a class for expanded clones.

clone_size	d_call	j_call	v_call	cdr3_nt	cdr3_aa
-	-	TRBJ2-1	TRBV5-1	TGCGCCAGCAGCTTGGGAGGAGGAGGGTTGGGATTCAATGAGCAGTTCTTC	CASSLGGGGLGFNEQFF
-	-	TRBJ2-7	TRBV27	TGTGCCAGCAGTTCCAGCCCCCGGAGCCTCTACGAGCAGTACTTC	CASSSSPRSLYEQYF
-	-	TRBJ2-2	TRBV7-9	TGTGCCAGCAGCTTAGGAGACGGGGAGCTGTTTTTT	CASSLGDGELFF
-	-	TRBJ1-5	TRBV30	TGTGCCTGGAGTGTATCGGGGTTTAATCAGCCCCAGCATTTT	CAWSVSGFNQPQHF
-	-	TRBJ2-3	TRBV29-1	TGCAGCGTTGAAGACAGGGGCACAGATACGCAGTATTTT	CSVEDRGTDTQYF
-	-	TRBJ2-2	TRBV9	TGTGCCAGCAGCGTAAGCCACTCGAGGGACACCGGGGAGCTGTTTTTT	CASSVSHSRDTGELFF
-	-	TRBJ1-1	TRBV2	TGTGCCAGCGGTAACAGGGCCACTGAAGCTTTCTTT	CASGNRATEAFF
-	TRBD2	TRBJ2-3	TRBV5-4	TGTGCCAGCAGCTTGGTTGGGCGGGGGGGGGCAGATACGCAGTATTTT	CASSLVGRGGADTQYF
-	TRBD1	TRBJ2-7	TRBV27	TGTGCCAGCAGGACAACCGGGACAGAGTCCTACGAGCAGTACTTC	CASRTTGTESYEQYF
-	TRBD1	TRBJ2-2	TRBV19	TGTGCCAGTAACAATCCGGGACAGGGAAAGACCGGGGAGCTGTTTTTT	CASNNPGQGKTGELFF
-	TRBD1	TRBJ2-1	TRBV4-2	TGTGCCAGCAGCCAAGATGACAGGGTTTACTCCTACAATGAGCAGTTCTTC	CASSQDDRVYSYNEQFF
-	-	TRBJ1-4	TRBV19	TGTGCCAGTAGTCTCCCAGGCGGCGGGGCAACTAATGAAAAACTGTTTTTT	CASSLPGGGATNEKLFF
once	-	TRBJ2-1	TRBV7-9	TGTGCCAGCACCTGGGGCCACGCACACAATGAGCAGTTCTTC	CASTWGHAHNEQFF
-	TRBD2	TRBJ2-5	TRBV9	TGTGCCAGCAGCGGTTTAGCGGGGGCCCAAGAGACCCAGTACTTC	CASSGLAGAQETQYF
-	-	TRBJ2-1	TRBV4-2	TGTGCCAGCAGCCAAGATCGAGCGGCGGATGAGCAGTTCTTC	CASSQDRAADEQFF
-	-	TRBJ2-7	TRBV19	TGTGCCAGTACTAAGACGGGGAGCTCCTACGAGCAGTACTTC	CASTKTGSSYEQYF
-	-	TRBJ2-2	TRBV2	TGTGCCAGCAGTGAAGCTGGGAGGAGCTACACCGGGGAGCTGTTTTTT	CASSEAGRSYTGELFF
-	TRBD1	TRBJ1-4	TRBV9	TGTGCCAGCAGCCCTCGACAGGGGCCTGATGAAAAACTGTTTTTT	CASSPRQGPDEKLFF
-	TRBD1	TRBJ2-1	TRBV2	TGTGCCAGCAGTTTTATTAGGACAGGGGAGCAGTTCTTC	CASSFIRTGEQFF
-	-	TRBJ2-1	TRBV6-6	TGTGCCAGCAGCCTCGCCCTAGACGTCCTCAATGAGCAGTTCTTC	CASSLALDVLNEQFF
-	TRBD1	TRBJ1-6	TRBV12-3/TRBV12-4	TGTGCCAGCAGCCGGGACAGGGACTCACCCCTCCACTTT	CASSRDRDSPLHF
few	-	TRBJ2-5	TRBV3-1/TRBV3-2	TGTGCCAGCAGCCAAGATACGCGAGAGACCCAGTACTTC	CASSQDTRETQYF
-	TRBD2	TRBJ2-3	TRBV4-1	TGCGCCAGCAGCCAATTCGGGACTAGCGGGGCGTCAGATACGCAGTATTTT	CASSQFGTSGASDTQYF
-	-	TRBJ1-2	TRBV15	TGTGCCACCAGCAGAGATACAGGCGGCCCCTATGGCTACACCTTC	CATSRDTGGPYGYTF
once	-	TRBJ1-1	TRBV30	TGTGCCTGGAGTCGTTGGGGGGGTGAATCGAACACTGAAGCTTTCTTT	CAWSRWGGESNTEAFF
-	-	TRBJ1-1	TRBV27	TGTGCCAGCAGTCCAGGGGAAGGGGGCACTGAAGCTTTCTTT	CASSPGEGGTEAFF
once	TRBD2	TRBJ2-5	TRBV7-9	TGTGCCAGCACTCGCGGGGGGGCCCTGGAGACCCAGTACTTC	CASTRGGALETQYF
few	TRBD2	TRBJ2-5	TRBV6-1	TGTGCCAGCAGTGATTCGGGACTAGCGGGGGTCAGGGCCCAGTACTTC	CASSDSGLAGVRAQYF
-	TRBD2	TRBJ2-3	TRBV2	TGTGCCAGCGGAGGGGCTAGCGGGGGGGAGAGCACAGATACGCAGTATTTT	CASGGASGGESTDTQYF
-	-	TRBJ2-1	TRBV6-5	TGTGCCAGCAGGCTTCTTGCGGGGGCTTACAATGAGCAGTTCTTC	CASRLLAGAYNEQFF
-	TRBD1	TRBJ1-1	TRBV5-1	TGCGCCAGCAGCCCTGACAGGGAGTATGAAGCTTTCTTT	CASSPDREYEAFF
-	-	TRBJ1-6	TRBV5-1	TGCGCCAGCAGCTTGGATCTGAGCTCCTATAATTCACCCCTCCACTTT	CASSLDLSSYNSPLHF
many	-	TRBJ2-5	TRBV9	TGTGCCAGCTGCCTTGCGGGGGCCCGCCAAGAGACCCAGTACTTC	CASCLAGARQETQYF
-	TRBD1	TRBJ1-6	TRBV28	TGTGCCAGCAGTCCGGACAGGATTAATTCACCCCTCCACTTT	CASSPDRINSPLHF
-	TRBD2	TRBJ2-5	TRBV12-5	TGTGCTAGTGGTTCTTCAACTAGCGGCTGGGAGACCCAGTACTTC	CASGSSTSGWETQYF
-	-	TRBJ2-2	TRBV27	TGTGCCAGCAGTTTACGGGACACAACGAACACCGGGGAGCTGTTTTTT	CASSLRDTTNTGELFF
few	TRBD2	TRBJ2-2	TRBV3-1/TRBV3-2	TGTGCCAGCAGCCAAGTTGCGGGGGTGGGCACCGGGGAGCTGTTTTTT	CASSQVAGVGTGELFF
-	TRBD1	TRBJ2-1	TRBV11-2	TGTGCCAGCAGCTCGCCGGACAGGCTCGGGAATGAGCAGTTCTTC	CASSSPDRLGNEQFF
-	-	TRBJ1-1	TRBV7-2	TGTGCCAGCAGCTGGGTTGGGAGCACTGAAGCTTTCTTT	CASSWVGSTEAFF
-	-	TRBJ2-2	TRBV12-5	TGTGCTAGTGGTTCCCCTCAGGGAAACACCGGGGAGCTGTTTTTT	CASGSPQGNTGELFF
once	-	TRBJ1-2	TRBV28	TGTGCCAGCAGTTTGGAGGGGCGAATTCAATATGGCTACACCTTC	CASSLEGRIQYGYTF
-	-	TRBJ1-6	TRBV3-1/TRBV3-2	TGTGCCAGCAGCCCGACAGTGTCTTCACCCCTCCACTTT	CASSPTVSSPLHF
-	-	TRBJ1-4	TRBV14	TGTGCCAGCAGAGGGGATAATGAAAAACTGTTTTTT	CASRGDNEKLFF
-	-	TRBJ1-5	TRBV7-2	TGTGCCAGCAGCTTAGATTGGGGGACAATGCTAGGTCCCCAGCATTTT	CASSLDWGTMLGPQHF
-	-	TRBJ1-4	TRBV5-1	TGCGCCAGCAGCTTCGGCAATGAGGGTGAAAAACTGTTTTTT	CASSFGNEGEKLFF